The next 5 T cell receptor beta chains were all read from a single sample in a study of cytomegalovirus exposure and HLA in healthy donors. The protocol was immunoSEQ multiplex PCR, while the TCRdb copy is restricted to in-frame clones and leaves out a portion. Here the sample spans 150,000 to 200,000 clones, about 85% being singletons. The sequencing input was PBMCs. The receptor set was obtained from a man younger than 30 in good health and CMV-seropositive.

The chain combines TRBV11-1 with TRBJ1-1; 10 bases are a match to TRBD1. Germline CDR1 SGHAT, CDR2 FQDESV (reference sequence). CDR3 length: 15 residues. V gave up 5 bases and J gave up 3 bases; unmatched junction bases: 6. In DNA form, the CDR3 reads TGTGCCAGCAGCAGAAGACAGGGGGCGGACACTGAAGCTTTCTTT. It is translated as CASSRRQGADTEAFF.

The V call is TRBV5-1, the J call TRBJ2-5; possible D gene TRBD1, 5 bases. The CDR3 has 14 residues. Trimming took off 0 bases at V and 4 bases at J, with 10 bases between the two ends. Per the germline V gene, CDR1 is SGHRS and CDR2 is YFSETQ. The CDR3 loop reads CASSLAGQGETQYF. CDR3 in DNA: TGCGCCAGCAGCTTGGCCGGCCAGGGAGAGACCCAGTACTTC.

A remark on this clone: Other DNA sequences from this sample encode an identical CDR3 as well. V gene TRBV7-9 combines with J gene TRBJ1-1; a possible D gene is TRBD1 (6 bases). CDR1 and CDR2 (germline): SEHNR, FQNEAQ (reference sequence). The CDR3 spans 13 residues. V was pared by 5 bases and J by 4 bases, with 11 bases between. This CDR3 reads CASSLQGGTEAFF. The CDR3 DNA sequence: TGTGCCAGCAGCCTACAGGGTGGCACTGAAGCTTTCTTT.

A few counts support this clone. The chain carries TRBV29-1 and TRBJ2-3; maybe TRBD1 (5 bases). The V end was cut by 5 bases, the J end by 4 bases, with 16 bases between. Germline-derived CDR1 and CDR2 are SQVTM and ANQGSEA. This CDR3 has 14 amino acids. CDR3 DNA sequence: TGCAGCGTTATGAACTACAGGTTGGCAGATACGCAGTATTTT. It codes for CSVMNYRLADTQYF.

A single count supports this clone. The chain carries TRBV14 and TRBJ1-2; D ambiguous. Germline assignment: CDR1 SGHDN and CDR2 FVKESK. The CDR3 has 13 amino acids. V was shortened by 1 base and J by 1 base, with 4 bases between the two germline ends. This chain's CDR3 is CASSQALNYGYTF. The CDR3 nucleotides read TGTGCCAGCAGCCAAGCCCTTAACTATGGCTACACCTTC.